What follows are 13 T cell receptor beta chains derived from one specimen sequenced in a study of T cells in Graves' hyperthyroidism and ophthalmopathy. The TCR beta CDR3 regions underwent amplification using RNA transcripts as the source. TCR CDR3 regions were first amplified by RT-PCR with HTBI primers. In TCRdb, the multiplex PCR reads were re-called with MiXCR into one record per CDR3 protein. The sample holds approximately 400,000 distinct CDR3 sequences, roughly 13% seen once. Sequences were obtained from blood. The receptors originated from a man between 25 and 39 years old with Graves' hyperthyroidism that later progressed to Graves' ophthalmopathy.

To note about this clonotype: A much larger clone sits a single nucleotide away, making a read error possible. This chain joins TRBV12-3 or TRBV12-4 and TRBJ2-7; D might be TRBD2 (5 bases). This CDR3 comprises 13 residues. The CDR3 loop reads CASSLRALLEQCF. The CDR3 DNA is TGTGCCAGCAGTTTGAGGGCACTTCTCGAGCAGTGCTTC.

This clonotype came up many times. V and J are TRBV2 and TRBJ1-2, with TRBD1 matching over 7 bases. Trimming removed 2 bases from V and 8 bases from J; junction bases left unmatched: 8. CDR3 length: 14 residues. Germline V lookup: CDR1 SNHLY, CDR2 FYNNEI. The CDR3 nucleotides are TGTGCCAGCAGTGAATCAGGAGGGGGCCGAGGCTACACCTTC. It encodes CASSESGGGRGYTF.

This clonotype was recorded at least ten times. This chain connects TRBV11-2 to TRBJ2-1; D possibly corresponds to TRBD2 (7 bases). CDR1 and CDR2 from the germline V gene are SGHAT and FQNNGV. V was pared by 8 bases and J by 0 bases, with 14 bases between. The CDR3 has 15 residues. CDR3 bases: TGTGCCAGCCGGGGGGAGGGGGACTCCTACAATGAGCAGTTCTTC. The encoded protein is CASRGEGDSYNEQFF.

V gene TRBV6-5 combines with J gene TRBJ2-3; 11 bases are shared with TRBD2. Per the germline V gene, CDR1 is MNHEY and CDR2 is SVGAGI. The CDR3 runs to 17 residues. With V trimmed by 2 bases and J by 0 bases, 4 bases remained unmatched. The CDR3 reads CASSYRLAGTSTDTQYF. The CDR3, as DNA: TGTGCCAGCAGTTACCGACTAGCGGGAACTAGCACAGATACGCAGTATTTT.

Many counts were recorded for this clonotype. The chain recombines TRBV11-3 with TRBJ2-6, with D hard to call. The V end was cut by 5 bases, the J end by 2 bases, with 19 bases between. CDR1 is SGHNT and CDR2 is YENEEA in the germline V gene. The CDR3 sequence is 18 residues long. CDR3 DNA: TGTGCCAGCAGCCCGTCAACAGTGATCTTGGCTGGGGCCAACGTCCTGACTTTC. Its protein is CASSPSTVILAGANVLTF.

Note on this clonotype: No conserved phenylalanine or tryptophan is present at the end of the CDR3, so a read error is the likely explanation. The V and J genes are TRBV7-2 and TRBJ2-7, with 9 bases matching TRBD1. Germline V gene data show CDR1 as SGHTA and CDR2 as FQGNSA. With 5 bases clipped from V and 7 bases from J, the junction kept 15 bases outside the gene matches. The CDR3 runs 16 residues. CDR3 nucleotide sequence: TGTGCCAGCAGCCAAGGGCGTGGGACAGGGAGTCTGGAGCAGTACCTC. This encodes CASSQGRGTGSLEQYL.

V and J are TRBV11-2 and TRBJ2-7, with TRBD2 matching 16 bases. Losses at the gene ends were 0 bases for V and 4 bases for J; bases not matched to a gene: 6. Germline-derived CDR1 and CDR2 are SGHAT and FQNNGV. The CDR3 has 18 amino acids. The CDR3 spells CASSLEGLAGGPLYEQYF. In DNA, the CDR3 is TGTGCCAGCAGCTTAGAGGGACTAGCGGGGGGGCCTCTGTACGAGCAGTACTTC.

In its sample, this clonotype was seen a few times. V is TRBV3-1 and J is TRBJ2-1, with 10 bases lining up with TRBD2. This CDR3 is 15 amino acids long. The germline V gene encodes CDR1 LGHDT and CDR2 YNNKEL (reference sequence). The V gene end was trimmed by 3 bases and the J gene end by 7 bases; junction bases not matched to a gene: 6. The CDR3 DNA is TGTGCCAGCAGCCACAGCGGGGGGGCCTTAAATGAGCAGTTCTTC. Protein sequence: CASSHSGGALNEQFF.

The chain uses TRBV7-8 and TRBJ2-5, with 7 nucleotides matching TRBD1. Germline-derived CDR1 and CDR2 are SGHVS and FQNEAQ. After removal of 5 bases from V and 4 bases from J, the junction contained 4 bases not matched to a gene. The CDR3 runs to 13 residues. The CDR3 DNA is TGTGCCAGCAGCCGACAGGGATCAGAGACCCAGTACTTC. The encoded protein is CASSRQGSETQYF.

The rearrangement joins TRBV28 to TRBJ2-1; TRBD2 is a possible D gene (6 bases). The CDR3 spans 15 residues. Germline assignment: CDR1 MDHEN and CDR2 SYDVKM. Trimming pared 2 bases from V and 3 bases from J, leaving 11 bases between. CDR3 in amino acids: CASSLGGTLYNEQFF. DNA of the CDR3: TGTGCCAGCAGTTTAGGGGGGACCCTCTACAATGAGCAGTTCTTC.

In its sample, this clonotype was seen many times. The CDR3, as DNA: TGCAGTGCTAGGCTAGGGTTGGGGACTGAAGCTTTCTTT. Its translation is CSARLGLGTEAFF. The rearrangement joins TRBV20-1 to TRBJ1-1; no clear D gene. Trimming left V 3 bases short and J 5 bases short, with 13 bases between. The V gene's germline CDR1 is DFQATT and CDR2 SNEGSKA (reference sequence). This CDR3 has 13 amino acids.

This clonotype was seen only a few times. The V and J genes are TRBV3-1 and TRBJ2-1, with D unresolved. The CDR3 is 15 residues long. CDR1 is LGHDT and CDR2 is YNNKEL in the germline V gene (reference sequence). The germline V and J ends were trimmed by 0 bases and 3 bases, with 9 bases remaining between them. The CDR3 protein is CASSQDSAGYNEQFF. DNA for the CDR3: TGTGCCAGCAGCCAAGACAGCGCCGGCTACAATGAGCAGTTCTTC.

This clonotype was seen at least ten times. This rearrangement joins TRBV7-9 to TRBJ2-7; D unclear. CDR1 and CDR2 (germline): SEHNR, FQNEAQ (reference sequence). V was shortened by 1 base and J by 5 bases, with 15 bases between the two germline ends. The CDR3 covers 15 residues. The CDR3 region is CASSLVPLGENEQYF. The CDR3 nucleotides are TGTGCCAGCAGCTTAGTCCCCCTGGGCGAGAACGAGCAGTACTTC.